The clone carrying this T cell receptor (beta chain) was seen more than once but under ten times. What it recognizes is unknown. The record originates from a study of blood T cells in healthy people across ages. Study-level findings and limits: Roughly linear declines in TCR beta diversity per million T cells occurred with age.

The authors ran a second PCR of about 6 to 12 cycles using a sample-barcoded 5' primer and a J-beta primer mix. TCRdb ran MiXCR on the 5' RACE reads and lists one entry per CDR3 protein. The sample holds just over 800,000 distinct CDR3 sequences, roughly 60% seen once. V was shortened by 5 bases and J by 1 base, with 11 bases between the two germline ends. This CDR3 contains 14 residues. The germline gives CDR1 SGHTA, CDR2 FQGNSA. The chain links TRBV7-2 to TRBJ1-2; maybe TRBD1 (5 bases). Sequenced sample: blood. The sequence came from a man aged 30 to 45 in good health. This CDR3 reads CASSPGLYNYGYTF. CDR3 nucleotides: TGTGCCAGCAGCCCGGGACTGTATAACTATGGCTACACCTTC.